This TCR beta chain originates from a study of cytotoxic CD8 clonotypes in ibrutinib-treated CLL. About the study: The patient breakdown showed ten to eleven relapsed/refractory and approximately 14 treatment-naive cases, with fewer than 18 IGHV unmutated. Findings of the study overall: Sampling time points were not equivalent between sustained-remission and progressing patients.

Some clones are missing from TCRdb's copy, which holds only in-frame ones; the method was immunoSEQ multiplex PCR. The repertoire holds hundreds of thousands of clones, with roughly 70% as singletons. This clone has only a few counts. Antigen specificity is unknown. The CDR3 totals 14 residues. V was clipped by 6 bases and J by 0 bases, with 11 bases between them. Germline CDR1 reads LNHDA; CDR2 reads SQIVND (reference sequence). The specimen was PBMCs, collected after 24 months of ibrutinib treatment. The genes are TRBV19 and TRBJ1-1; D is possibly TRBD1 (5 bases). The TCR was taken from a human donor with chronic lymphocytic leukemia. The CDR3 spells CASRRQTMNTEAFF. The CDR3 region has the DNA TGTGCCAGTAGGAGACAGACTATGAACACTGAAGCTTTCTTT.